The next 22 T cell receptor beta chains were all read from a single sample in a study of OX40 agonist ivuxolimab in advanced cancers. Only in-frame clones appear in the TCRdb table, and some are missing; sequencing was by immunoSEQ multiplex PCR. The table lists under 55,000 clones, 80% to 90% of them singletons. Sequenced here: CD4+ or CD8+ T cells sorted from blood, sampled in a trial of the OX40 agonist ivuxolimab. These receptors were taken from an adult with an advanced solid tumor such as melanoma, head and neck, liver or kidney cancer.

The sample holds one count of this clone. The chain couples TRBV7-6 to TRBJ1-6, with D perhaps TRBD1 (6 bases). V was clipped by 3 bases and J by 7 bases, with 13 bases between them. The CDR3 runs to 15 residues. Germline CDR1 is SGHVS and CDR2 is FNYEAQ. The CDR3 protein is CASSLGRDINSPLHF. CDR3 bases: TGTGCCAGCAGCTTGGGGCGGGACATCAATTCACCCCTCCACTTT. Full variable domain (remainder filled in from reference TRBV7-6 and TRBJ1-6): GAGVSQSPRYKVTKRGQDVALRCDPISGHVSLYWYRQALGQGPEFLTYFNYEAQQDKSGLPNDRFSAERPEGSISTLTIQRTEQRDSAMYRCASSLGRDINSPLHFGNGTRLTVT.

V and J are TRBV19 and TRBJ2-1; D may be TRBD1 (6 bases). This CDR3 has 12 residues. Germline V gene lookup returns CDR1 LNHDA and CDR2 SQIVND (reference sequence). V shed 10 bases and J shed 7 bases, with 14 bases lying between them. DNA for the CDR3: TGTGCCACAGCGATCAGGGGAAATGAGCAGTTCTTC. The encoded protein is CATAIRGNEQFF.

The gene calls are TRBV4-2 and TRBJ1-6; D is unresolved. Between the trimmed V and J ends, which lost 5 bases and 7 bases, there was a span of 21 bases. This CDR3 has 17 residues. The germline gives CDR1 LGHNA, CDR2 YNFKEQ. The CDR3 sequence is CASSLKRSGTYNSPLHF. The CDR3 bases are TGTGCCAGCAGCTTGAAGCGTTCGGGAACATACAATTCACCCCTCCACTTT.

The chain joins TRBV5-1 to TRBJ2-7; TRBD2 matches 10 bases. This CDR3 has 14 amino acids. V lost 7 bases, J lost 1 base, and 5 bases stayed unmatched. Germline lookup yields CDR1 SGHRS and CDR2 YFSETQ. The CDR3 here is CASYPSGGSYEQYF. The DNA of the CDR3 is TGCGCCAGCTATCCTAGCGGGGGTTCCTACGAGCAGTACTTC. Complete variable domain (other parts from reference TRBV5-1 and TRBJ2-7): KAGVTQTPRYLIKTRGQQVTLSCSPISGHRSVSWYQQTPGQGLQFLFEYFSETQRNKGNFPGRFSGRQFSNSRSEMNVSTLELGDSALYLCASYPSGGSYEQYFGPGTRLTVT.

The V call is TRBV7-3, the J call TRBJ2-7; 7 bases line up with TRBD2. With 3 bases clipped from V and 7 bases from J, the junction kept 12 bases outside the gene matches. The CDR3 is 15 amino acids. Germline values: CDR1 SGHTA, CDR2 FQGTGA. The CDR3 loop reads CASSFAGPGRGEQYF. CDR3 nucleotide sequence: TGTGCCAGCAGCTTCGCGGGCCCGGGGCGGGGGGAGCAGTACTTC.

CDR3 nucleotide sequence: TGCGCCAGCAGGGACCCTTGGGGGAACACTGAAGCTTTCTTT. It yields the protein CASRDPWGNTEAFF. The rearrangement uses TRBV10-2 and TRBJ1-1; D unresolved. CDR1 WSHSY and CDR2 SAAADI come from the germline V gene. The CDR3 spans 14 residues. Trimming stripped 6 bases from V and 1 base from J, with 12 bases between.

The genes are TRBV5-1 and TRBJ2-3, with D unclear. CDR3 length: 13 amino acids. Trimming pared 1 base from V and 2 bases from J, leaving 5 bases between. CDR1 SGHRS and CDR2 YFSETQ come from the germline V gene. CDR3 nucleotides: TGCGCCAGCAGCTTGCAGAACACAGATACGCAGTATTTT. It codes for CASSLQNTDTQYF.

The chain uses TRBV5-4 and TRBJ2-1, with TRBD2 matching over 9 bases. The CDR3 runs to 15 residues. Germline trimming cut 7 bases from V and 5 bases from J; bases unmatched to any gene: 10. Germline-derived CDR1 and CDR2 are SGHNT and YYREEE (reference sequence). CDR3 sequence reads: CASPAGGGLDNEQFF. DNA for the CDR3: TGTGCCAGCCCGGCGGGGGGGGGCCTTGACAATGAGCAGTTCTTC.

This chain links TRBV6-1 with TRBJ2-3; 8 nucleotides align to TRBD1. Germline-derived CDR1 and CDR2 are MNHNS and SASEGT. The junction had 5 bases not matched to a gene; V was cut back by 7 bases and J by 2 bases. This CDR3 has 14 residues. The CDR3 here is CASIRTGHTDTQYF. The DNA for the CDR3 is TGTGCCAGCATCCGGACAGGGCACACAGATACGCAGTATTTT.

The CDR3 is CSAGDNYEQYF. The CDR3 DNA reads TGCAGCGCCGGGGACAACTACGAGCAGTACTTC. The chain combines TRBV29-1 with TRBJ2-7; D is perhaps TRBD1 (6 bases). Deletions cut 7 bases from V and 3 bases from J, with 10 bases between. The CDR3 loop spans 11 amino acids. CDR1 and CDR2 from the germline V gene are SQVTM and ANQGSEA.

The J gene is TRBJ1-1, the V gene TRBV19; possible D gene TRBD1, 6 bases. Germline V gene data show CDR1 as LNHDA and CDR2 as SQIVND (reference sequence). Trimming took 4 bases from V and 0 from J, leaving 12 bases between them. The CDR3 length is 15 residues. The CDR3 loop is CASSTDSNMNTEAFF. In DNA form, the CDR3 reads TGTGCCAGTAGTACGGACAGCAATATGAACACTGAAGCTTTCTTT.

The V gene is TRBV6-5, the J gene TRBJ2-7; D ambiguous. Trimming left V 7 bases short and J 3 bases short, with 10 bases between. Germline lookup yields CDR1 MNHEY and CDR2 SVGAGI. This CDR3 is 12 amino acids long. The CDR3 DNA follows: TGTGCCAGCACTTCAGGCGGCTACGAGCAGTACTTC. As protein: CASTSGGYEQYF.

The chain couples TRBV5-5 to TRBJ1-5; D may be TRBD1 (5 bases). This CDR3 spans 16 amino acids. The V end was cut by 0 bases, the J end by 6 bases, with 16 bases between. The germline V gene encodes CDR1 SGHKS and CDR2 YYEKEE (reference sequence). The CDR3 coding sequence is TGTGCCAGCAGCTTGGAGTGGCAGGGCGGGGGTCAGCCCCAGCATTTT. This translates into CASSLEWQGGGQPQHF.

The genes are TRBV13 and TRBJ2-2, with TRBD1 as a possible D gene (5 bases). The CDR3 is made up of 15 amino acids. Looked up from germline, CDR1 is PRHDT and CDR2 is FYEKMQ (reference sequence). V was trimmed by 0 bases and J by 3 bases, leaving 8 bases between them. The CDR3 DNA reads TGTGCCAGCAGCTTAGGTAGACAGCACACCGGGGAGCTGTTTTTT. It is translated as CASSLGRQHTGELFF.

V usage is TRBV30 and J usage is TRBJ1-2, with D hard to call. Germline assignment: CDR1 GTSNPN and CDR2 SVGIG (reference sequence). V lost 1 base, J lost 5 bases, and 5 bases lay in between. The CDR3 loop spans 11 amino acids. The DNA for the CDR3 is TGTGCCTGGAGTGAAGTTTATGGCTACACCTTC. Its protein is CAWSEVYGYTF.

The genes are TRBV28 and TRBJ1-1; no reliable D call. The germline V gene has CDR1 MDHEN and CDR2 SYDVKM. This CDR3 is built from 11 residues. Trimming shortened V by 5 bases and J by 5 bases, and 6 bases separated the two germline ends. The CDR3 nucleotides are TGTGCCAGCAGTGTTAGAACTGAAGCTTTCTTT. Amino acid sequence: CASSVRTEAFF.

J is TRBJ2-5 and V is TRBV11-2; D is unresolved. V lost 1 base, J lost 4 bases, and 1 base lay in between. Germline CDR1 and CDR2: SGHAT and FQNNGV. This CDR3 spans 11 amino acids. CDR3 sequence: CASSLGETQYF. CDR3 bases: TGTGCCAGCAGCTTAGGAGAGACCCAGTACTTC.

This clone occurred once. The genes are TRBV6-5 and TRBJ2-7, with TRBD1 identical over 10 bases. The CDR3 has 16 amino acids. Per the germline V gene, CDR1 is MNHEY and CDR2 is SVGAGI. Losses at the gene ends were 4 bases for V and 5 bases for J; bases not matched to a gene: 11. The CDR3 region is CASSSDRGRWKDEQYF. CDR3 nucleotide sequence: TGTGCCAGCAGTTCAGACAGGGGGCGTTGGAAGGACGAGCAGTACTTC.

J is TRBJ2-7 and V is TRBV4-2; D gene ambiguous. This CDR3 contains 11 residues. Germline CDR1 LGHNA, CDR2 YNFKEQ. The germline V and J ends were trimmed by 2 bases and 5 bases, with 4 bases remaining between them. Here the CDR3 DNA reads TGTGCCAGCAGCCAACGCAACGAGCAGTACTTC. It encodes CASSQRNEQYF.

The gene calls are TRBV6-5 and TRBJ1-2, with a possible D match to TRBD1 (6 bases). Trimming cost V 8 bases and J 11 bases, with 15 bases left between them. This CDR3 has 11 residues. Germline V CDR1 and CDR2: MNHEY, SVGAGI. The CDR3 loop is CASLSWTDYTF. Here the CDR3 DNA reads TGTGCCAGCCTCTCGTGGACAGATTACACCTTC.

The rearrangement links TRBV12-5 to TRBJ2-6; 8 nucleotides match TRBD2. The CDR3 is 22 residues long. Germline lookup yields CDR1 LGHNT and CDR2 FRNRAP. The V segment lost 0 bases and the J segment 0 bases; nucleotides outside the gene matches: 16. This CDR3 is CASGLVRLGGVFTNSGANVLTF. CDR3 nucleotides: TGTGCTAGTGGTTTGGTACGGCTCGGGGGGGTGTTCACGAACTCTGGGGCCAACGTCCTGACTTTC.

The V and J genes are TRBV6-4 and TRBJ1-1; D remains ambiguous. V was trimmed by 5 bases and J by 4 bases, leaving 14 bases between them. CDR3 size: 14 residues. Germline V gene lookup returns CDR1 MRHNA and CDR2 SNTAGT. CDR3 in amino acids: CASSKDRLGTEAFF. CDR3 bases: TGTGCCAGCAGTAAGGACCGACTGGGCACTGAAGCTTTCTTT.